This T cell receptor (beta chain) was captured by sequencing in a study of blood T cells in healthy people across ages. The donors, aged roughly 6 to 100, were healthy Caucasians from Russia. Each sample provided at least 5.5 micrograms of extracted total RNA. With a J-beta primer mix and a sample-barcoded 5' primer, a second PCR ran about 6 to 11 cycles. TCRdb itself ran the 5' RACE reads through MiXCR, one entry per CDR3 protein. The sample yields fewer than 900,000 distinct CDR3 sequences, roughly 35% seen once. This CDR3 region has 12 residues. CDR1 SQVTM and CDR2 ANQGSEA come from the germline V gene. J lost 5 bases, V lost 7 bases, and 5 bases had no gene match.

The receptor was isolated from a man aged 18 to 30 in good health. Sequences were obtained from blood. V gene TRBV29-1 combines with J gene TRBJ2-5, with 9 positions matching TRBD1. The CDR3 is CSGGTGRETQYF. In DNA, the CDR3 is TGCAGCGGGGGGACAGGGAGGGAGACCCAGTACTTC.